This is a list of T cell receptor beta chains from one sample in a study of cytomegalovirus exposure and HLA in healthy donors. TCRdb's copy holds only in-frame clones and misses some; the assay was immunoSEQ multiplex PCR. The sample table includes approximately 210,000 clones. Sequences were obtained from PBMCs. These receptors were collected from a woman in her 30s in good health and CMV-seropositive. Both conserved end residues are part of each CDR3. D genes are given only for firm matches.

d_call	v_call	j_call	cdr3_nt	cdr3_aa
NA	TRBV7-7	TRBJ2-1	TGTGCCAGCAGCTTATCGACAGGCTCCTACAATGAGCAGTTCTTC	CASSLSTGSYNEQFF
TRBD1	TRBV7-2	TRBJ1-5	TGTGCCAGCAGCTTGCACAGGGGTCAGCCCCAGCATTTT	CASSLHRGQPQHF
NA	TRBV5-1	TRBJ1-2	TGCGCCAGCAGCTTGACAGGGAGCTATGGCTACACCTTC	CASSLTGSYGYTF
TRBD2	TRBV2	TRBJ2-5	TGTGCCAGCAAGAAACTAGCGGGGCAAGAGACCCAGTACTTC	CASKKLAGQETQYF
TRBD1	TRBV19	TRBJ2-1	TGTGCCAGTATACCCGGACAGGGGGCGAGTCAGTTCTTC	CASIPGQGASQFF
NA	TRBV27	TRBJ2-1	TGTGCCAGCAGCAGTCGTACGGGCAATGAGCAGTTCTTC	CASSSRTGNEQFF
TRBD1	TRBV4-1	TRBJ1-1	TGCGCCAGCAGCCAGACAGGGTTGGGCACTGAAGCTTTCTTT	CASSQTGLGTEAFF
NA	TRBV27	TRBJ2-7	TGTGCCAGCAGTTTCTCGTTTACAGGGACCTACGAGCAGTACTTC	CASSFSFTGTYEQYF
TRBD1	TRBV13	TRBJ1-2	TGTGCCAGCATCAGGGGGCAAGGTATGAGGTATGGCTACACCTTC	CASIRGQGMRYGYTF
TRBD1	TRBV25-1	TRBJ2-5	TGTGCCAGCAGACAGGGGGCGGGAGAGACCCAGTACTTC	CASRQGAGETQYF
NA	TRBV4-3	TRBJ2-3	TGCGCCAGCAGCCAAGAAACTTTCACAGATACGCAGTATTTT	CASSQETFTDTQYF
NA	TRBV5-1	TRBJ2-1	TGCGCCAGCAGCTTGGGGCGGCCCCGTAACAATGAGCAGTTCTTC	CASSLGRPRNNEQFF
TRBD1	TRBV29-1	TRBJ2-2	TGCAGCACTAGGGGGGACAGGGCGAACACCGGGGGGCTGTTTTTT	CSTRGDRANTGGLFF
TRBD2	TRBV9	TRBJ2-7	TGTGCCAGCAGCGTAGCCCACACTAGCGGGAGAGGATACGAGCAGTACTTC	CASSVAHTSGRGYEQYF
TRBD1	TRBV5-1	TRBJ2-7	TGCGCCAGCAGCTTGGCAGGGGGTCGTGCTACCTACGAGCAGTACTTC	CASSLAGGRATYEQYF
NA	TRBV11-3	TRBJ2-1	TGTGCCAGCAGCACGGACTCCCTAGGGCGGTATGAGCAGTTCTTC	CASSTDSLGRYEQFF
TRBD1	TRBV28	TRBJ2-3	TGTGCCAGCAGTTTTCAGGGGGCCGCTCTAGCAGATACGCAGTATTTT	CASSFQGAALADTQYF
TRBD1	TRBV30	TRBJ1-5	TGTGCCTGGAACACCGGGACAGGGGAGGATCAGCCCCAGCATTTT	CAWNTGTGEDQPQHF
TRBD1	TRBV23-1	TRBJ2-7	TGCGCCAGCAGCCTAAGGGACAGGAAATCCTACGAGCAGTACTTC	CASSLRDRKSYEQYF
NA	TRBV11-2	TRBJ2-1	TGTGCCAGCAGCGCGGGGGCTGAGCAGTTCTTC	CASSAGAEQFF
TRBD1	TRBV5-1	TRBJ2-1	TGCGCCAGCAGCATCGAGGGGGCCGGCTACAATGAGCAGTTCTTC	CASSIEGAGYNEQFF
NA	TRBV7-9	TRBJ1-2	TGTGCCAGCAGCTCCCTCACCTGGGAGTACTATGGCTACACCTTC	CASSSLTWEYYGYTF
TRBD2	TRBV5-8	TRBJ2-1	TGTGCCAGCAGCCTGCGACTAGCGGGGGAGAGGGGCAATGAGCAGTTCTTC	CASSLRLAGERGNEQFF
NA	TRBV7-9	TRBJ1-6	TGTGCCAGCAGCTTTTCGCCGGGTTCACCCCTCCACTTT	CASSFSPGSPLHF
TRBD1	TRBV4-3	TRBJ1-4	TGCGCCAGCAGCCAAGCGACAGGGGTTGGTGAAAAACTGTTTTTT	CASSQATGVGEKLFF
NA	TRBV5-1	TRBJ1-1	TGCGCCAGCAGCTCAAGGGGCCGGGCTGAAGCTTTCTTT	CASSSRGRAEAFF
NA	TRBV29-1	TRBJ1-2	TGCAGCGCGGGCGTCAGGGATGGCTACACCTTC	CSAGVRDGYTF
NA	TRBV4-1	TRBJ2-3	TGCGCCAGCAGCCAAGAGGGACTCCTTATCTCCGATACGCAGTACTTT	CASSQEGLLISDTQYF
NA	TRBV29-1	TRBJ1-3	TGCAGCGTAGAAGTCAGGGCTGGAAACACCATATATTTT	CSVEVRAGNTIYF
TRBD2	TRBV28	TRBJ2-1	TGTGCCAGCAAGCAGGGGACTAGCGGGATTGTTGAGCAGTTCTTC	CASKQGTSGIVEQFF
TRBD1	TRBV28	TRBJ1-4	TGTGCCAGCAGTCCATGGGACAGGGCTAATGAAAAACTGTTTTTT	CASSPWDRANEKLFF
NA	TRBV28	TRBJ2-7	TGTGCCAGCAGTCGGGGGGACACGTCTGGGGGCGAGCAGTACTTC	CASSRGDTSGGEQYF